This T cell receptor beta chain came from a study of B cell selection in AIRE deficiency. Study-wide results and caveats: Healthy Tconv contained about 37% of shared healthy Treg sequences; only TCRbeta sequenced. About 30% of healthy-shared Treg TCRbeta sequences appeared in patient Tconv cells. Healthy donors alone shared more than 30% of approximately 3,500 Treg sequences; patients alone about 10%.

Using immunoSEQ multiplex PCR, the repertoire was profiled, and TCRdb retains in-frame clones only, with some absent. This sample has roughly 25,000 clones, with approximately 97% found just once. Concerning this clone: Antigen: not known.

CDR1 and CDR2 from the germline V gene are SQVTM and ANQGSEA. This CDR3 is built from 12 residues. The V gene lost 6 bases and the J gene lost 4 bases, with 13 bases spanning the gap. The sorted conventional CD4 T cells were gated as CD4+CD127+. The chain combines TRBV29-1 with TRBJ2-7; D is perhaps TRBD1 (5 bases). The material sequenced was conventional CD4+ T cells sorted from PBMCs. This TCR came from a human donor with AIRE deficiency. CDR3 nucleotide sequence: TGCAGCGTAGCCCACGACAGATACGAGCAGTACTTC. Amino acids: CSVAHDRYEQYF.